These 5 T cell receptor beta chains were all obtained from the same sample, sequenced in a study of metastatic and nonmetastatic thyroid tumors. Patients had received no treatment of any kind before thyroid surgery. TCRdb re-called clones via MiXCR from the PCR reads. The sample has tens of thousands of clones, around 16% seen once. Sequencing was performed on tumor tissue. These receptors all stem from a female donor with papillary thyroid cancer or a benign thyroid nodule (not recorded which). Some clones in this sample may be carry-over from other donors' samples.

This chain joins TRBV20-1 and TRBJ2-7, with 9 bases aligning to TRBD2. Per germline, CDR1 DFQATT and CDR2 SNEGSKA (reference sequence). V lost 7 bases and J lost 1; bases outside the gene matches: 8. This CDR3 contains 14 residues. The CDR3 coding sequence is TGCAGTGTTCCTGTAGCGGGGGAATCCTACGAGCAGTACTTC. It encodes CSVPVAGESYEQYF.

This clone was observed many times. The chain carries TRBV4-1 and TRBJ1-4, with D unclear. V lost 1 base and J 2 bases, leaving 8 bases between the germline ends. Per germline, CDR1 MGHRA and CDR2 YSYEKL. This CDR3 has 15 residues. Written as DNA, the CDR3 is TGCGCCAGCAGCCAAGTTCTGGGCACTAATGAAAAACTGTTTTTT. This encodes CASSQVLGTNEKLFF.

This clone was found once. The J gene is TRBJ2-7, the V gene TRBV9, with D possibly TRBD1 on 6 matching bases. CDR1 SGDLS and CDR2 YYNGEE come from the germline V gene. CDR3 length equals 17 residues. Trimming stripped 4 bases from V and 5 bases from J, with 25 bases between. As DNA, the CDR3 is TGTGCCAGCAGCCCCAAGTGTCTAGCAGGGGTCGTCGACGAGCAGTACTTC. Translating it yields CASSPKCLAGVVDEQYF.

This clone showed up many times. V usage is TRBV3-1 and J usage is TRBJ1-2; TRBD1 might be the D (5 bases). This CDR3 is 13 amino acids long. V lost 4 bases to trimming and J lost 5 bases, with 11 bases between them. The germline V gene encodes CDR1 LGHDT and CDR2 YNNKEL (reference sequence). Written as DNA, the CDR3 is TGTGCCAGCAGCCTCCTGACAGCATATGGCTACACCTTC. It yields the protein CASSLLTAYGYTF.

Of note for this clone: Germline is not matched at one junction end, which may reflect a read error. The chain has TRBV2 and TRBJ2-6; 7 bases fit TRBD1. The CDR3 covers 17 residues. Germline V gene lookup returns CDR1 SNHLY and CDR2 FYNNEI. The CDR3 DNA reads TGTGCCAGTCGACAGGGATCAGCTAGCTATGGGGCCAACGTACTGACTTTC. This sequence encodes CASRQGSASYGANVLTF. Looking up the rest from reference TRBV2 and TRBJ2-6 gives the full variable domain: EPEVTQTPSHQVTQMGQEVILRCVPISNHLYFYWYRQILGQKVEFLVSFYNNEISEKSEIFDDQFSVERPDGSNFTLKIRSTKLEDSAMYFCASRQGSASYGANVLTFGAGSRLTVL.